Below are 15 T cell receptor beta chains sequenced from a single sample in a study of T-cell memory formation after mild COVID-19. From the 5' RACE reads, TCRdb called clonotypes with MiXCR, one entry per CDR3 protein. This sample yields over 450,000 distinct CDR3 sequences, of which 20% are seen a single time; around 13% belongs to the top ten. Sequencing was performed on PBMCs or a T cell subset sorted from them (not recorded which). Every receptor here comes from an adult woman who had mild COVID-19 (a few samples of this study predate the infection). Cell type and time point are not known.

The chain carries TRBV12-3 or TRBV12-4 and TRBJ1-2, with no clear D. This CDR3 region has 13 residues. Trimming pared 6 bases from V and 4 bases from J, leaving 12 bases between. The CDR3 is CASSTAAGYGYTF. The CDR3 DNA is TGTGCCAGCAGCACCGCAGCGGGCTATGGCTACACCTTC.

V usage is TRBV4-3 and J usage is TRBJ2-1; D remains unclear. From germline, CDR1 is LGHNA and CDR2 YSLEER. This CDR3 comprises 15 residues. The V end was cut by 1 base, the J end by 2 bases, with 9 bases between. The CDR3: CASSQGWGTYNEQFF. CDR3 coding DNA: TGCGCCAGCAGCCAAGGATGGGGAACCTACAATGAGCAGTTCTTC.

The rearrangement joins TRBV11-1 to TRBJ1-4; TRBD1 aligns across 9 bases. There are 15 residues in the CDR3. J lost 3 bases, V lost 5 bases, and 4 bases had no gene match. From germline, CDR1 is SGHAT and CDR2 FQDESV (reference sequence). The CDR3: CASSKRTGANEKLFF. CDR3 bases: TGTGCCAGCAGCAAGAGGACAGGGGCTAATGAAAAACTGTTTTTT.

The chain employs TRBV5-5 and TRBJ2-7; possibly TRBD2 for D (6 bases). The CDR3 has 13 residues. Looked up from germline, CDR1 is SGHKS and CDR2 is YYEKEE (reference sequence). The V end lost 3 bases, the J end lost 3 bases, and 10 bases lay between the germline ends. DNA of the CDR3: TGTGCCAGCAGCTGGCGGGACGGCTACGAGCAGTACTTC. Amino acids: CASSWRDGYEQYF.

This clonotype was detected only a few times. The chain combines TRBV12-3 or TRBV12-4 with TRBJ1-1; unclear D gene. The CDR3 is 13 amino acids. Trimming removed 4 bases from V and 2 bases from J, with 8 bases in between. The CDR3 loop is CASSWRENTEAFF. The CDR3 DNA reads TGTGCCAGCAGTTGGAGAGAAAACACTGAAGCTTTCTTT.

This clonotype was picked up a small number of times. The chain employs TRBV9 and TRBJ2-6, with TRBD2 matching 7 bases. Germline CDR1 reads SGDLS; CDR2 reads YYNGEE. The CDR3 length is 16 residues. The V gene end was trimmed by 5 bases and the J gene end by 4 bases; junction bases not matched to a gene: 9. The chain's CDR3 is CASRPGGGTGANVLTF. The CDR3 region has the DNA TGTGCCAGCAGACCGGGGGGAGGTACCGGGGCCAACGTCCTGACTTTC.

V and J are TRBV7-9 and TRBJ2-1, with 7 positions matching TRBD1. Unmatched junction bases numbered 5, after V lost 1 base and J lost 8 bases. Germline values: CDR1 SEHNR, CDR2 FQNEAQ (reference sequence). The CDR3 consists of 14 residues. CDR3 sequence (DNA): TGTGCCAGCAGCTTAGTTGTTCAGGGGGATGAGCAGTTCTTC. Amino acid sequence: CASSLVVQGDEQFF.

This clonotype was recorded a few times. The chain employs TRBV20-1 and TRBJ1-2; tentative D call: TRBD1 (6 bases). V lost 6 bases, J lost 4 bases, and 24 bases lay in between. The length of the CDR3 is 16 residues. Germline assignment: CDR1 DFQATT and CDR2 SNEGSKA (reference sequence). The CDR3 sequence: CSARTAKLSSIYGYTF. The CDR3 DNA sequence: TGCAGTGCAAGGACAGCAAAACTAAGCTCGATCTATGGCTACACCTTC.

The V call is TRBV5-1, the J call TRBJ2-3, with 7 positions matching TRBD1. CDR1 is SGHRS, CDR2 YFSETQ, per germline. Trimming took 4 bases from V and 2 from J; bases not matched to a gene: 10. This CDR3 spans 16 amino acids. The DNA of the CDR3 is TGCGCCAGCAGCGAGGACGAAAGGGGGCCCACAGATACGCAGTATTTT. Its translation: CASSEDERGPTDTQYF.

This clonotype was recorded many times. The CDR3 loop reads CASSESGTGGYEQYF. The CDR3 bases are TGTGCCAGCAGCGAGTCCGGGACAGGGGGCTACGAGCAGTACTTC. This rearrangement joins TRBV25-1 to TRBJ2-7; 11 bases fit TRBD1. Trimming removed 6 bases from V and 3 bases from J; junction bases left unmatched: 7. The CDR3 spans 15 residues. Germline-derived CDR1 and CDR2 are MGHDK and SYGVNS.

This clonotype has a single count. This chain joins TRBV25-1 and TRBJ1-2, with unresolved D. V lost 6 bases, J lost 4 bases, and 12 bases lay in between. The CDR3 has 13 amino acids. The V gene's germline CDR1 is MGHDK and CDR2 SYGVNS. CDR3 loop: CASRSDSSYGYTF. The CDR3 nucleotides read TGTGCCAGCAGGAGTGATTCATCCTATGGCTACACCTTC.

This clonotype was observed a handful of times. This chain links TRBV9 with TRBJ1-1; D possibly corresponds to TRBD1 (5 bases). The length of the CDR3 is 16 residues. Per the germline V gene, CDR1 is SGDLS and CDR2 is YYNGEE. The V gene lost 1 base and the J gene lost 3 bases, with 16 bases spanning the gap. CDR3 sequence (DNA): TGTGCCAGCAGCGTAAACCAGGGAGACGCTGACACTGAAGCTTTCTTT. Translating gives CASSVNQGDADTEAFF.

This clonotype was seen only a few times. This chain's CDR3 is CASSESYSTDTQYF. For the CDR3, the DNA is TGTGCCAGCAGTGAATCCTACAGCACAGATACGCAGTATTTT. V gene TRBV6-1 combines with J gene TRBJ2-3; D call uncertain. The CDR3 contains 14 residues. Per germline, CDR1 MNHNS and CDR2 SASEGT. The germline V and J ends were trimmed by 2 bases and 0 bases, with 6 bases remaining between them.

V is TRBV6-5 and J is TRBJ1-2; TRBD1 matches 7 bases. The CDR3 is 14 residues long. In germline, CDR1 is MNHEY, CDR2 SVGAGI. V lost 6 bases, J lost 4 bases, and 8 bases stayed unmatched. The CDR3 sequence is CASSNPGQLYGYTF. The DNA of the CDR3 is TGTGCCAGCAGCAACCCGGGACAGCTCTATGGCTACACCTTC.

This clonotype appeared a few times. J is TRBJ2-2 and V is TRBV7-3; a possible D gene is TRBD1 (6 bases). Germline loops: CDR1 SGHTA, CDR2 FQGTGA. V lost 2 bases to trimming and J lost 1 base, with 11 bases between them. The CDR3 is 16 residues long. For the CDR3, the DNA is TGTGCCAGCAGCTTAGGGGCAGGGGAGAACACCGGGGAGCTGTTTTTT. Encoded protein: CASSLGAGENTGELFF.